The clone carrying this TCR beta chain was recorded many times. Antigen specificity is unknown. In TCRdb, the 5' RACE reads were re-called with MiXCR into one record per CDR3 protein. The data hold some 70,000 distinct CDR3 sequences, with 9.5% observed a single time. The CDR3 is 15 residues long. V gave up 4 bases and J gave up 5 bases, with 17 bases separating them. Germline CDR1 LNHNV, CDR2 YYDKDF (reference sequence). These data come from a study of early T cells in non-severe SARS-CoV-2 infection. Points from the study as a whole: In VDJdb matching, anti-spike CD8 responses were favored while private and CD4 specificities went missing.

Material for sequencing was whole blood. The receptor was isolated from an adult who was a healthcare worker with PCR-confirmed SARS-CoV-2 infection or an uninfected control (not recorded which). The chain joins TRBV15 to TRBJ1-1; D is perhaps TRBD1 (5 bases). The CDR3 nucleotides are TGTGCCACCAGCAATCTGCTGGGGCTAGGAACTGAAGCTTTCTTT. Translating gives CATSNLLGLGTEAFF.